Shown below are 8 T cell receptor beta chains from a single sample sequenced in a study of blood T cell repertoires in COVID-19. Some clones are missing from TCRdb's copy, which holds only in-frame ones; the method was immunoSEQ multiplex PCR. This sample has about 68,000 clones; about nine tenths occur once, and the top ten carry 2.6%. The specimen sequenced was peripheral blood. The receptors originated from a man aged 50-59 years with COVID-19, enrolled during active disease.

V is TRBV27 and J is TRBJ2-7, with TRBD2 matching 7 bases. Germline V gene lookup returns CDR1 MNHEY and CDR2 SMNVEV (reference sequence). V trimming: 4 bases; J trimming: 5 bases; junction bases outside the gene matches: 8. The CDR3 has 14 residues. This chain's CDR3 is CASSSGLVSHEQYF. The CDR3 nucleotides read TGTGCCAGCAGTTCAGGACTAGTTTCCCACGAGCAGTACTTC.

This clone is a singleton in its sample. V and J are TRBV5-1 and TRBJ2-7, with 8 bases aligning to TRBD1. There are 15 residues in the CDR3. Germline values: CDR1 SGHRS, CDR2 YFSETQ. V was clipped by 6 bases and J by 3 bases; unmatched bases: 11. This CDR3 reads CASTASGTGIYEQYF. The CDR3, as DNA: TGCGCCAGCACGGCATCTGGGACAGGTATCTACGAGCAGTACTTC.

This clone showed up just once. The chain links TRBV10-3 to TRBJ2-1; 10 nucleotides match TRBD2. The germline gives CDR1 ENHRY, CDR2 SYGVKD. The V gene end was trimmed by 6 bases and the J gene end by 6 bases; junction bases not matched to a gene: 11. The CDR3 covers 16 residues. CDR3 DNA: TGTGCCATCAGGCCCCTAGCGGGAGCTAAGGGCAATGAGCAGTTCTTC. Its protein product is CAIRPLAGAKGNEQFF.

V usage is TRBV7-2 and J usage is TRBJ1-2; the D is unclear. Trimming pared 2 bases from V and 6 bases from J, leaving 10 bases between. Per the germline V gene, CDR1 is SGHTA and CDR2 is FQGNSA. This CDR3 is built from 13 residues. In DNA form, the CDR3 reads TGTGCCAGCAGCTTAACAGCATTCAATGGCTACACCTTC. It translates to CASSLTAFNGYTF.

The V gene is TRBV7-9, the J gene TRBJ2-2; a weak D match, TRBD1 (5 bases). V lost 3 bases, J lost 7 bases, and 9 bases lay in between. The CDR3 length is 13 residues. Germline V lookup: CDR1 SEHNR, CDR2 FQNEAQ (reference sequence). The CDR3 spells CASSLGPGGELFF. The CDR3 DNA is TGTGCCAGCAGCTTGGGGCCGGGCGGGGAGCTGTTTTTT. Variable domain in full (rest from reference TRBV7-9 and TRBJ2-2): DTGVSQNPRHKITKRGQNVTFRCDPISEHNRLYWYRQTLGQGPEFLTYFQNEAQLEKSRLLSDRFSAERPKGSFSTLEIQRTEQGDSAMYLCASSLGPGGELFFGEGSRLTVL.

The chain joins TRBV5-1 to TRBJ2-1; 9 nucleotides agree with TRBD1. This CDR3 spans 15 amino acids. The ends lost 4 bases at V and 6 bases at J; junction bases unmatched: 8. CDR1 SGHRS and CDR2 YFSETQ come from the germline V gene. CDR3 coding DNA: TGCGCCAGCAGCACGCGACAGGGGGTGGGCAATGAGCAGTTCTTC. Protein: CASSTRQGVGNEQFF.

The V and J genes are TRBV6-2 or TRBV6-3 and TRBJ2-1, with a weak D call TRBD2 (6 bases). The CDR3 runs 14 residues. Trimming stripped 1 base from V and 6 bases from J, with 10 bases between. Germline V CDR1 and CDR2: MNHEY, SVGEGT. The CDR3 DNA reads TGTGCCAGCAGTTACTGGGGACTCCTCAATGAGCAGTTCTTC. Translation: CASSYWGLLNEQFF.

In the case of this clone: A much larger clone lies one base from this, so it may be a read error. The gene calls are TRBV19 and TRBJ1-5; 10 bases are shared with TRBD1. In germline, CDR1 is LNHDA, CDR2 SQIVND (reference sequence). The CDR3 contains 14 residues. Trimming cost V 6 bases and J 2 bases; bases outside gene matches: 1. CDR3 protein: CASRGTGGNQPQHF. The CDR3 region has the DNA TGTGCCAGTAGAGGGACAGGGGGCAATCAGCCCCAGCATTTT.